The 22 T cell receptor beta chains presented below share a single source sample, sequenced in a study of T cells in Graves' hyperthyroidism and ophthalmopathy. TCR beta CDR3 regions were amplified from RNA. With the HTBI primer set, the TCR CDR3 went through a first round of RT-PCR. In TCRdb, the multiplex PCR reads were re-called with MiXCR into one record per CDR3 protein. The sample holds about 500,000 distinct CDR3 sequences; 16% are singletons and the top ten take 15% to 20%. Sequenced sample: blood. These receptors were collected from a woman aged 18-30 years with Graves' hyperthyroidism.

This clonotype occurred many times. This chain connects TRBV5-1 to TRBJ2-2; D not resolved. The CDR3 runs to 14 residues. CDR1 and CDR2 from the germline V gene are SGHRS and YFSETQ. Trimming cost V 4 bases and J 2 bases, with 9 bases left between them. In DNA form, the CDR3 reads TGCGCCAGCAGCCCGGCCGGCAACACCGGGGAGCTGTTTTTT. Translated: CASSPAGNTGELFF.

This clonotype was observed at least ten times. The CDR3 protein is CASSKTSSEQFF. The CDR3 bases are TGTGCCAGCAGCAAGACTAGCAGTGAGCAGTTCTTC. The gene calls are TRBV7-9 and TRBJ2-1, with 7 bases fitting TRBD2. The germline CDR1 and CDR2 sequences are SEHNR and FQNEAQ (reference sequence). The V and J ends lost 5 bases and 9 bases, in that order; junction bases with no gene match: 4. The CDR3 spans 12 residues.

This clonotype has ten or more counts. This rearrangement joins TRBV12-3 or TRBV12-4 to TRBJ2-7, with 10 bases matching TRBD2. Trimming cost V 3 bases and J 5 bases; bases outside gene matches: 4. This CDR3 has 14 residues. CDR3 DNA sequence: TGTGCCAGCAGTTTGTCTAGCGGGAGCCACGAGCAGTACTTC. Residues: CASSLSSGSHEQYF.

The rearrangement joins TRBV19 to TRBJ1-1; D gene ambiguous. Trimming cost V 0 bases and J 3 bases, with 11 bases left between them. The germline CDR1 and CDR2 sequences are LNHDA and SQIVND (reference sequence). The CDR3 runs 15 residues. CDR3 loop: CASSIDGSVDTEAFF. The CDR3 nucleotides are TGTGCCAGTAGTATAGACGGGTCCGTGGACACTGAAGCTTTCTTT.

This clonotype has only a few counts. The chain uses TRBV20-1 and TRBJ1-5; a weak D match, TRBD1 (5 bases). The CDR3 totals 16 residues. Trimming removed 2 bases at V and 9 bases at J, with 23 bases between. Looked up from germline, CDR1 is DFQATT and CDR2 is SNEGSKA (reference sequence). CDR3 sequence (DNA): TGCAGTGCTAGACTACCCGGGACGGGTGGTAGTGGGCCCCAGCATTTT. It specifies CSARLPGTGGSGPQHF.

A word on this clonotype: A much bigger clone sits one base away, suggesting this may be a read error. CDR3 bases: TGTGCCAGCGGCTATAGACAGGGAGGCAACGAGCAGTACTTC. This gives the protein CASGYRQGGNEQYF. The genes are TRBV7-9 and TRBJ2-7; D may be TRBD1 (7 bases). The germline V gene encodes CDR1 SEHNR and CDR2 FQNEAQ (reference sequence). This CDR3 has 14 residues. Trimming shortened V by 8 bases and J by 5 bases, and 19 bases separated the two germline ends. Full variable domain (outside the CDR3, taken from reference TRBV7-9 and TRBJ2-7): DTGVSQNPRHKITKRGQNVTFRCDPISEHNRLYWYRQTLGQGPEFLTYFQNEAQLEKSRLLSDRFSAERPKGSFSTLEIQRTEQGDSAMYLCASGYRQGGNEQYFGPGTRLTVT.

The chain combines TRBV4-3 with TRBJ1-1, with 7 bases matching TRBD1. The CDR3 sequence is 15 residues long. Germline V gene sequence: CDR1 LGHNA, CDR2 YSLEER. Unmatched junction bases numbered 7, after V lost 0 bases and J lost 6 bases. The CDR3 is CASSQENRGGAEAFF. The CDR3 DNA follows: TGCGCCAGCAGCCAAGAGAACAGGGGTGGCGCTGAAGCTTTCTTT.

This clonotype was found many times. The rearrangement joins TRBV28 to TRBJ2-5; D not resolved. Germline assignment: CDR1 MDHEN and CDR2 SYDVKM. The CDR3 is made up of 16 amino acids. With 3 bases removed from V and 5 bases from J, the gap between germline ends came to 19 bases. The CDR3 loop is CASSLGLWAQEETQYF. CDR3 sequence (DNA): TGTGCCAGCAGTTTGGGTTTGTGGGCCCAGGAGGAGACCCAGTACTTC.

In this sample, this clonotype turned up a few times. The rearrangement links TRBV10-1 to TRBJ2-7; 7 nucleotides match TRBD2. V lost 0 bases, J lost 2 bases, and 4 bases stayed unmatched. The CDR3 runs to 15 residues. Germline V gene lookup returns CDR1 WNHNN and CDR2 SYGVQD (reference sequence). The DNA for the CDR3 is TGCGCCAGCAGTGAGTCCGGGACTAACGCCTACGAGCAGTACTTC. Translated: CASSESGTNAYEQYF.

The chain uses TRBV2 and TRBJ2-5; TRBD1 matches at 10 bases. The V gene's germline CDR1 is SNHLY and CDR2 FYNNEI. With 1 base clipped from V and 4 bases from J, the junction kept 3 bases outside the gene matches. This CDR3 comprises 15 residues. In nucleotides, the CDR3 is TGTGCCAGCAGTGAAGGGGACAGGGGAGGAGAGACCCAGTACTTC. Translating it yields CASSEGDRGGETQYF.

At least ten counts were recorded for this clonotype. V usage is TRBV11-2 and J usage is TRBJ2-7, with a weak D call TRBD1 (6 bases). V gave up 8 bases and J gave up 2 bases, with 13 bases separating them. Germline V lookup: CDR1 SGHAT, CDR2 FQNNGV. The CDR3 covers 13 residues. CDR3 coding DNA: TGTGCCAGCCGGGACATAGCGACCTACGAGCAGTACTTC. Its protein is CASRDIATYEQYF.

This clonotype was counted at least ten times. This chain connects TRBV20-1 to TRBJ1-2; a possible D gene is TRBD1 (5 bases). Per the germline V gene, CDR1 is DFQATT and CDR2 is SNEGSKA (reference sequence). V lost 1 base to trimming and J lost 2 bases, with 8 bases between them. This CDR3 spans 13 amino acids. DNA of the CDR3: TGCAGTGCTAGAGGGCGGGGCAACTATGGCTACACCTTC. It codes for CSARGRGNYGYTF.

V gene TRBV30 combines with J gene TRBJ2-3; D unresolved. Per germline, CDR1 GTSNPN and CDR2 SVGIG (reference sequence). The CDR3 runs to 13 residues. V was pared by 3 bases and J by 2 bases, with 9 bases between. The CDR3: CAWSKENTDTQYF. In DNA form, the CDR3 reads TGTGCCTGGAGCAAGGAGAACACAGATACGCAGTATTTT.

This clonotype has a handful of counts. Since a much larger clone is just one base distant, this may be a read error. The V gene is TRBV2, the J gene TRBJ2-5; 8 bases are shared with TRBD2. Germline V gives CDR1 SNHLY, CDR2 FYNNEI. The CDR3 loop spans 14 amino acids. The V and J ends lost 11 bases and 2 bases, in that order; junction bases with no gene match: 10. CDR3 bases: TGTGCCGGCAAAGGCGGGGGGAGGCAAGAGACCCAGTACTTC. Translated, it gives CAGKGGGRQETQYF.

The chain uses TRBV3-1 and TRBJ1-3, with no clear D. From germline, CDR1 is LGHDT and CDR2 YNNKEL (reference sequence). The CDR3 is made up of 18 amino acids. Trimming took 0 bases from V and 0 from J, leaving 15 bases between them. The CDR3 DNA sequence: TGTGCCAGCAGCCAAGATCTATTGGTTGTGAGCTCTGGAAACACCATATATTTT. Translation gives CASSQDLLVVSSGNTIYF.

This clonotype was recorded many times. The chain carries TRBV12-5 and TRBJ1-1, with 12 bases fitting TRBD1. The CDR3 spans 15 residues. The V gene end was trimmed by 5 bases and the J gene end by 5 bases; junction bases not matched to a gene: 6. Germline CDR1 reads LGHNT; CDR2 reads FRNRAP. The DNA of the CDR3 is TGTGCTAGTGGTCTCCGGGACAGGGGGCCTACTGAAGCTTTCTTT. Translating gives CASGLRDRGPTEAFF. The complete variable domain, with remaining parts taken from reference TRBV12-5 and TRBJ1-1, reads DARVTQTPRHKVTEMGQEVTMRCQPILGHNTVFWYRQTMMQGLELLAYFRNRAPLDDSGMPKDRFSAEMPDATLATLKIQPSEPRDSAVYFCASGLRDRGPTEAFFGQGTRLTVV.

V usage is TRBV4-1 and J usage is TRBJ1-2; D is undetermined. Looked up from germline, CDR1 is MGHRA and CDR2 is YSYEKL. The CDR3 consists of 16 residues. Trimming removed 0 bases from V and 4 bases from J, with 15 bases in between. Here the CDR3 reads CASSQDSGVEGYGYTF. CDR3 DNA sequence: TGCGCCAGCAGCCAAGACTCTGGCGTGGAGGGCTATGGCTACACCTTC.

This chain's CDR3 is CASSLAGGRFYEQYF. The CDR3 DNA reads TGTGCCAGCTCCCTAGCGGGAGGGAGGTTCTACGAGCAGTACTTC. The rearrangement joins TRBV18 to TRBJ2-7; 12 bases match TRBD2. The germline CDR1 and CDR2 sequences are KGHSH and LQKENI. V lost 6 bases, J lost 3 bases, and 6 bases stayed unmatched. This CDR3 contains 15 residues.

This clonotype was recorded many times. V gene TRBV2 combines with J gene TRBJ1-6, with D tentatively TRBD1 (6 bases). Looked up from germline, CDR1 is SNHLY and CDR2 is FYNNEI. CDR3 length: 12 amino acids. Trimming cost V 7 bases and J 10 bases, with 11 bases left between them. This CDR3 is CASTTGPSPLHF. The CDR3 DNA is TGTGCCAGCACGACAGGTCCCTCACCCCTCCACTTT.

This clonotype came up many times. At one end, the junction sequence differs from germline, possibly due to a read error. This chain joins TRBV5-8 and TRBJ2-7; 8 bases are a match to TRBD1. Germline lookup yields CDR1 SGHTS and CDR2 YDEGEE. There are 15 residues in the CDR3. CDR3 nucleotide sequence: TGTGCCAGTCATTCTAGACGGGACAGGTCCTCCGAGCAGTACTTC. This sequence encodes CASHSRRDRSSEQYF.

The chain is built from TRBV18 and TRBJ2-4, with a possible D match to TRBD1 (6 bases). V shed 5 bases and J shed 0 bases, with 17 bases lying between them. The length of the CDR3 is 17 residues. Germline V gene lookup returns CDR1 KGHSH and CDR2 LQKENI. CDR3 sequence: CASSLVWDKLAKNIQYF. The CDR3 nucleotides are TGTGCCAGCTCATTGGTCTGGGACAAGCTAGCCAAAAACATTCAGTACTTC.

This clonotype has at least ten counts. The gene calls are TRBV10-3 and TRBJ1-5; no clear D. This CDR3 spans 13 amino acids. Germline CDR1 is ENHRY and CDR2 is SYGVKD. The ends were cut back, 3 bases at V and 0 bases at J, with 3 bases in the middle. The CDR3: CAISDNSNQPQHF. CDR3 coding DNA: TGTGCCATCAGTGACAATAGCAATCAGCCCCAGCATTTT.